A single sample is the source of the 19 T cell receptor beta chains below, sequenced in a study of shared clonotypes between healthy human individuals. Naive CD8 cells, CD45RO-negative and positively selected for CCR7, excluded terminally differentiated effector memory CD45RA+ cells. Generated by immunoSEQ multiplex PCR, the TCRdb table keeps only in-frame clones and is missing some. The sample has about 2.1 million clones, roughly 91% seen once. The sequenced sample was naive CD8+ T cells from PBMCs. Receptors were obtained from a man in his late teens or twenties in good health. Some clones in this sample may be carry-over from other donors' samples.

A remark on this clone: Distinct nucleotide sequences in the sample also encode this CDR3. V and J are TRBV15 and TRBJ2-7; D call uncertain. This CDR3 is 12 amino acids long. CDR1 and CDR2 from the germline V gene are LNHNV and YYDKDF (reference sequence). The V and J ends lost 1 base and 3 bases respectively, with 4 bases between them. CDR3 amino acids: CATSRASYEQYF. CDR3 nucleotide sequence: TGTGCCACCAGCAGAGCTAGCTACGAGCAGTACTTC.

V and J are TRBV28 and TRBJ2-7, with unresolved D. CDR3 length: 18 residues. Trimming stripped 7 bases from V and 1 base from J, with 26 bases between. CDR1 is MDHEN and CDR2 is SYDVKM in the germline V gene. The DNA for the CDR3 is TGTGCCAGCAATTCCCCCCTCCTAACTAAAGAGGCTTCCTACGAGCAGTACTTC. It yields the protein CASNSPLLTKEASYEQYF.

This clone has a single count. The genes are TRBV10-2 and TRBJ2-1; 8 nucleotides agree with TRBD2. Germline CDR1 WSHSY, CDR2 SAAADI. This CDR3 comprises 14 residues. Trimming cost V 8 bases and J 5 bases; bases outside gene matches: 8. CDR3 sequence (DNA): TGCGCCAGCTCGAGCGGGAGTGTCGACAATGAGCAGTTCTTC. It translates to CASSSGSVDNEQFF.

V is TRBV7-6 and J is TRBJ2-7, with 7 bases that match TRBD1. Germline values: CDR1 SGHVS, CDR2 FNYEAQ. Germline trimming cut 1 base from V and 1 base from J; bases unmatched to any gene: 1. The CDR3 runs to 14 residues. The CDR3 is CASSLDRGSYEQYF. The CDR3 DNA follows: TGTGCCAGCAGCTTAGACAGGGGATCCTACGAGCAGTACTTC. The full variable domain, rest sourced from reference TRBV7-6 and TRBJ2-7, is GAGVSQSPRYKVTKRGQDVALRCDPISGHVSLYWYRQALGQGPEFLTYFNYEAQQDKSGLPNDRFSAERPEGSISTLTIQRTEQRDSAMYRCASSLDRGSYEQYFGPGTRLTVT.

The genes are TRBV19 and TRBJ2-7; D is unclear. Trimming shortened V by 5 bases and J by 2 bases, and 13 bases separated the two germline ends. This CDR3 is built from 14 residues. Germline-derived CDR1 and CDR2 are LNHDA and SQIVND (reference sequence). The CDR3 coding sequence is TGTGCCAGTAGTGTTCCGGACGGAACCTACGAGCAGTACTTC. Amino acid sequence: CASSVPDGTYEQYF.

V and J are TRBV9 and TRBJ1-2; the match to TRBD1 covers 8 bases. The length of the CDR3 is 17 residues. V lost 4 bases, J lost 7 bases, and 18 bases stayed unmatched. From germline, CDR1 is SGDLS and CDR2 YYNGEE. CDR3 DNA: TGTGCCAGCAGCTCTAACCCTGGGGGCAGGGGGCAAACTGGCTACACCTTC. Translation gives CASSSNPGGRGQTGYTF.

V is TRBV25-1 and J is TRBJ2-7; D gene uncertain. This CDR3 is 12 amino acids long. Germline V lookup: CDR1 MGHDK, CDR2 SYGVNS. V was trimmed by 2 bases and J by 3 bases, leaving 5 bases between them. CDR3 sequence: CASSEGHYEQYF. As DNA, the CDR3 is TGTGCCAGCAGTGAAGGCCACTACGAGCAGTACTTC.

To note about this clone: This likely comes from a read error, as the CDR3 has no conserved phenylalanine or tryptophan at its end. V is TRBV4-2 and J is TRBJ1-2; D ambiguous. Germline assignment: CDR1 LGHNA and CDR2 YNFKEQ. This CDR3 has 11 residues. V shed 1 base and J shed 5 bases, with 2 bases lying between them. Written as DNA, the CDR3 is TGTGCCAGCAGCCAAGCGTATGGCTACACCCTC. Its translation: CASSQAYGYTL.

The CDR3: CASSLPVAGGHSYEQYF. The CDR3 nucleotides read TGTGCCAGCAGCTTACCCGTAGCGGGAGGGCACTCCTACGAGCAGTACTTC. This rearrangement joins TRBV7-9 to TRBJ2-7; TRBD2 matches at 11 bases. The V segment lost 2 bases and the J segment 0 bases; nucleotides outside the gene matches: 6. Germline V gene data show CDR1 as SEHNR and CDR2 as FQNEAQ (reference sequence). The CDR3 length is 17 residues.

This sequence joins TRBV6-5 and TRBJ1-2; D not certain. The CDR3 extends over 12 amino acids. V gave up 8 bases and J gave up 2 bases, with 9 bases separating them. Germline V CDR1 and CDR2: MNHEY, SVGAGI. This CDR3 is CASSSHNYGYTF. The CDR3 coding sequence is TGTGCCAGCTCTTCGCACAACTATGGCTACACCTTC.

The CDR3 nucleotides read TGTGCCATCAGACCGGACAGGAGCAATCAGCCCCAGCATTTT. Encoded protein: CAIRPDRSNQPQHF. The gene calls are TRBV10-3 and TRBJ1-5, with TRBD1 matching over 7 bases. The CDR3 is 14 amino acids. Germline loops: CDR1 ENHRY, CDR2 SYGVKD. J gave up 1 base and V 6 bases, and 3 bases lay outside the gene matches.

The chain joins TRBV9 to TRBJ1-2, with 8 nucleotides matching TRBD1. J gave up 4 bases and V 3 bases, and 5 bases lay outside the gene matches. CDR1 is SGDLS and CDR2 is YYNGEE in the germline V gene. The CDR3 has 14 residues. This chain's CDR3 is CASSATGALYGYTF. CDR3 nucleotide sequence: TGTGCCAGCAGCGCGACAGGGGCCCTCTATGGCTACACCTTC.

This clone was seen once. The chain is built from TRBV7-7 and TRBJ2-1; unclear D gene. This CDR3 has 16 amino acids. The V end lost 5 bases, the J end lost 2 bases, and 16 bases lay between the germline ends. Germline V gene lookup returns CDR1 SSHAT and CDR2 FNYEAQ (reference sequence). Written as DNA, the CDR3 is TGTGCCAGCAGCCCACTCCCCCCCGCGACCTACAATGAGCAGTTCTTC. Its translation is CASSPLPPATYNEQFF.

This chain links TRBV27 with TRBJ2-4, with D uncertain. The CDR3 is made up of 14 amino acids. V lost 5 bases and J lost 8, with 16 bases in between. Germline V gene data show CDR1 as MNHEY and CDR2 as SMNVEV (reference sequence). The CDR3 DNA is TGTGCCAGCAGTCCAGAGACACCCCTGGACATTCAGTACTTC. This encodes CASSPETPLDIQYF.

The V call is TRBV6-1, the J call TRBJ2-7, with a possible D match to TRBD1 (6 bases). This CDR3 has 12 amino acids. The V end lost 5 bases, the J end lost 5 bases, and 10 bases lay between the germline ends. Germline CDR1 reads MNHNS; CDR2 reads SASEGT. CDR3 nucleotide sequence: TGTGCCAGCAGTCACAGGGACCACGAGCAGTACTTC. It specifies CASSHRDHEQYF.

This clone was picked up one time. For the CDR3, the DNA is TGTGCCAGCAGCTTCCTAGCGGGAGGGTATGATACGCAGTATTTT. It encodes CASSFLAGGYDTQYF. This chain connects TRBV7-9 to TRBJ2-3; 12 nucleotides match TRBD2. With V trimmed by 3 bases and J by 6 bases, 4 bases remained unmatched. The length of the CDR3 is 15 residues. Per the germline V gene, CDR1 is SEHNR and CDR2 is FQNEAQ (reference sequence).

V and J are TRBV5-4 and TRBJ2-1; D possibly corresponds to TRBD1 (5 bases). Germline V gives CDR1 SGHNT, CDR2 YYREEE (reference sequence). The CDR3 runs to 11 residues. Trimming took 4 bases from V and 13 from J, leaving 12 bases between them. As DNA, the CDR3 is TGTGCCAGCAGCCCTGGGGCGGTTCAGTTCTTC. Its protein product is CASSPGAVQFF.

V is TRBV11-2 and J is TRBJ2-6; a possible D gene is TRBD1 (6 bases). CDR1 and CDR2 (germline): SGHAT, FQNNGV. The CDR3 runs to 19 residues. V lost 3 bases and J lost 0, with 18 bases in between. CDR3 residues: CASSFTPGHLFSGANVLTF. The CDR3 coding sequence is TGTGCCAGCAGCTTTACGCCGGGACACCTCTTCTCTGGGGCCAACGTCCTGACTTTC.

The CDR3 sequence is CASSGTGGSYYGYTF. The CDR3 DNA follows: TGTGCCAGCAGCGGGACAGGGGGCTCCTACTATGGCTACACCTTC. V and J are TRBV7-2 and TRBJ1-2, with TRBD1 matching 12 bases. The trim removed 5 bases at V and 3 bases at J, leaving 4 bases unmatched. CDR1 is SGHTA and CDR2 is FQGNSA in the germline V gene. This CDR3 is 15 amino acids long.